This TCR beta chain was captured in a study of T-cell reconstitution after alpha-beta-depleted transplantation in children. For TCRbeta, the library was prepared with unique molecular identifiers. Each CDR3 protein is one row after TCRdb ran MiXCR on the PCR reads. The sample has more than 550,000 distinct CDR3 sequences; about 10% are singletons. V shed 6 bases and J shed 15 bases, with 21 bases lying between them. Per germline, CDR1 MGHRA and CDR2 YSYEKL. The CDR3 runs to 13 residues. In this sample, this clonotype turned up a few times. Sequencing used PBMCs from the stem cell graft donor, obtained from the stem cell graft. The TCR comes from a human donor who donated a stem cell graft to a child with acute myeloid leukemia. V usage is TRBV4-1 and J usage is TRBJ2-1; TRBD2 might be the D (5 bases). For the CDR3, the DNA is TGCGCCAGCAGAGAGGTGTCCTTGAGGGTGCTGTTCTTC. Residues: CASREVSLRVLFF.